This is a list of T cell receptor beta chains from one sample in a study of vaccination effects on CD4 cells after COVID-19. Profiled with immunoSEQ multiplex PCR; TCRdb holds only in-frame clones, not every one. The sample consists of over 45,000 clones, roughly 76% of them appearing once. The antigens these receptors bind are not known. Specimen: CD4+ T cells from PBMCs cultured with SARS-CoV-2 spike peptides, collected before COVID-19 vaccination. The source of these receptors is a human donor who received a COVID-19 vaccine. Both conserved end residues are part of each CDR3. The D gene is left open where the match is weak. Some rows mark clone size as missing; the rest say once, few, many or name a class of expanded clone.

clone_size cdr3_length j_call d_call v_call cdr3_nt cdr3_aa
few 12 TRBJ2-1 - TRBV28 TGTGCCAGCAGCCTCTCCTACAATGAGCAGTTCTTC CASSLSYNEQFF
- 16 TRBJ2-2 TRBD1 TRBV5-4 TGTGCCAGCAGCTTGGTAGGCCAGGGGGACACCGGGGAGCTGTTTTTT CASSLVGQGDTGELFF
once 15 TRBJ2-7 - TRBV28 TGTGCCAGCAGTTTAAGTGTAAGGGGTAGGCACGAGCAGTACTTC CASSLSVRGRHEQYF
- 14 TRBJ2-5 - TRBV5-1 TGCGCCAGCAGCATGGACATGCGACAAGAGACCCAGTACTTC CASSMDMRQETQYF
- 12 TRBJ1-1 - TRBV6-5 TGTGCCAGCAGTTACCAGGCGGGGCAAACTTTCTTT CASSYQAGQTFF
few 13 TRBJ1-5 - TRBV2 TGTGCCAGCAGTGACAGGTTCAATCAGCCCCAGCATTTT CASSDRFNQPQHF
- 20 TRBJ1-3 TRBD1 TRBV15 TGTGCCACCAGTGGCCATAGACAGGGGCCAACTATACTCTCTGGAAACACCATATATTTT CATSGHRQGPTILSGNTIYF
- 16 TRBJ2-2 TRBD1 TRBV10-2 TGCGCCAGCAGACTACATCGGACAGGGGGCCCGGGGGAGCTGTTTTTT CASRLHRTGGPGELFF
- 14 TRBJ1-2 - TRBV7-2 TGTGCCAGCAGCTTAGGCGGGGGGAGCTATGGCTACACCTTC CASSLGGGSYGYTF
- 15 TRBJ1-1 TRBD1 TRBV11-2 TGTGCCAGCAGCCCCCGGGGACAGACGAACACTGAAGCTTTCTTT CASSPRGQTNTEAFF
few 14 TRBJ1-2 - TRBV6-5 TGTGCCAGCAGAGGACTAATCAGGAGGGATGGCTACACCTTC CASRGLIRRDGYTF
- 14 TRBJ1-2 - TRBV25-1 TGTGCCAGCAGTGAATCATGGCTTTATAGTGGCTACACCTTC CASSESWLYSGYTF
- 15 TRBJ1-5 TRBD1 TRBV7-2 TGTGCCAGCAGCTTTTCGGACAGGGGAGATCAGCCCCAGCATTTT CASSFSDRGDQPQHF
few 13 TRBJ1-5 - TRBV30 TGTGCCTGGAGTGTACGGGGGGATCAGCCCCAGCATTTT CAWSVRGDQPQHF
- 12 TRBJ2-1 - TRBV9 TGTGCCAGCAGTGTACGCTACAATGAGCAGTTCTTC CASSVRYNEQFF
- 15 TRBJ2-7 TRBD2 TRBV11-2 TGTGCCAGCAGCCCGCAACTAGCGGGTTCCTACGAGCAGTACTTC CASSPQLAGSYEQYF
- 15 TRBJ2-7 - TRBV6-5 TGTGCCAGCAGTTGGCTGAGGGGAGCCACGGTCGAGCAGTACTTC CASSWLRGATVEQYF
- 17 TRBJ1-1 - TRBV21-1 TGTGCCAGCAGCAAAGTAGGGCGGCAGGGAGGGAGCACTGAAGCTTTCTTT CASSKVGRQGGSTEAFF
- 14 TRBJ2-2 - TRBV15 TGTGCCACCAGCAGAGTTGACAGTCGCGGGGAGCTGTTTTTT CATSRVDSRGELFF
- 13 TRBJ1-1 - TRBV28 TGTGCCAGCAGTCCTTACATGAACACTGAAGCTTTCTTT CASSPYMNTEAFF
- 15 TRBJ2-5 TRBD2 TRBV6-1 TGTGCCAGCAGTTCAGAAGCGGGGGGGCGGGAGACCCAGTACTTC CASSSEAGGRETQYF
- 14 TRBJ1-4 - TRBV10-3 TGTGCCACTAGATTACACCAAAATAATGAAAAACTGTTTTTT CATRLHQNNEKLFF
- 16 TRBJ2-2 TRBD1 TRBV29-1 TGCAGCGTTTTTTTCTGGACAGGTTTGGGCACCGGGGAGCTGTTTTTT CSVFFWTGLGTGELFF